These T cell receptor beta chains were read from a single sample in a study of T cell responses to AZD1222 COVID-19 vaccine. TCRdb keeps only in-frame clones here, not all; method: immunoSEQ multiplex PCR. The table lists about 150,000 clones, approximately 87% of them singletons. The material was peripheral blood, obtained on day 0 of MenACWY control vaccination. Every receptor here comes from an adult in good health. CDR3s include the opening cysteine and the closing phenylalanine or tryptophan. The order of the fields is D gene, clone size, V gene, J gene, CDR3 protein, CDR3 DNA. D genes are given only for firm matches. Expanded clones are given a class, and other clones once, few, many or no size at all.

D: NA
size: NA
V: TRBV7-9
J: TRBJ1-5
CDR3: CASSFAGVPTGPNQPQHF
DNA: TGTGCCAGCAGCTTCGCCGGTGTTCCCACGGGACCCAATCAGCCCCAGCATTTT

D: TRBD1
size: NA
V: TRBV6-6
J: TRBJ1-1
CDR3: CASRQGSPNTEAFF
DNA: TGTGCCAGCAGACAGGGGTCTCCGAACACTGAAGCTTTCTTT

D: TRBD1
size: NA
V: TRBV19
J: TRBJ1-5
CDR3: CASSPDRVEPQHF
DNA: TGTGCCAGTAGCCCCGACAGGGTAGAGCCCCAGCATTTT

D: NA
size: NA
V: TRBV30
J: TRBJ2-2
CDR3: CAWGPWWDTGELFF
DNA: TGTGCCTGGGGTCCATGGTGGGACACCGGGGAGCTGTTTTTT

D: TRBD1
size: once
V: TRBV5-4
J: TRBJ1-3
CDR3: CASSQTGAAGNTIYF
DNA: TGTGCCAGCAGCCAGACAGGGGCTGCTGGAAACACCATATATTTT

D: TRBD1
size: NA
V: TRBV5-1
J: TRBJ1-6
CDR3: CASSPGQGVSSPLHF
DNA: TGCGCCAGCAGCCCTGGACAGGGGGTGAGTTCACCCCTCCACTTT

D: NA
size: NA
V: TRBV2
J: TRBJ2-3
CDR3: CASSPGADTQYF
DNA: TGTGCCAGCAGTCCGGGGGCAGATACGCAGTATTTT

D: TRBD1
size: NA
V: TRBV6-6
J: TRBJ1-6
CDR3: CASSQPPGQGVRSPLHF
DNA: TGTGCCAGCAGTCAGCCGCCGGGACAGGGGGTAAGGTCACCCCTCCACTTT

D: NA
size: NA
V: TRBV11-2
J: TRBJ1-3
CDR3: CASTRNSGNTIYF
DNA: TGTGCCAGCACGCGGAACTCTGGAAACACCATATATTTT

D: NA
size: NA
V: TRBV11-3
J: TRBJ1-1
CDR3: CASSAPRSMNTEAFF
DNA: TGTGCCAGCAGCGCACCCAGATCCATGAACACTGAAGCTTTCTTT

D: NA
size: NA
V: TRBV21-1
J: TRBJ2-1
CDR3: CASSKARSSGNNEQFF
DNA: TGTGCCAGCAGCAAAGCGCGAAGTAGCGGTAACAATGAGCAGTTCTTC

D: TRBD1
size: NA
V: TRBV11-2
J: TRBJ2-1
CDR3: CASSHQGDRSLGNEQFF
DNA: TGTGCCAGCAGTCATCAAGGGGACAGGTCCCTTGGGAATGAGCAGTTCTTC

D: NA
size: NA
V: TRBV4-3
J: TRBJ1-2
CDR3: CASSQDSRDYGYTF
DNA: TGCGCCAGCAGCCAAGATTCGAGGGACTATGGCTACACCTTC

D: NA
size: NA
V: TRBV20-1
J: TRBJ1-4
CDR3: CSAWDGEKLFF
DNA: TGCAGTGCTTGGGACGGTGAAAAACTGTTTTTT

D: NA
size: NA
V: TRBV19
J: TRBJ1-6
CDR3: CASSKGMDNSPLHF
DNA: TGTGCCAGTAGTAAGGGGATGGATAATTCACCCCTCCACTTT

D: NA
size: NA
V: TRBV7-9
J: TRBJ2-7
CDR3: CASRSDRSYEQYF
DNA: TGTGCCAGCAGATCGGACCGATCCTACGAGCAGTACTTC

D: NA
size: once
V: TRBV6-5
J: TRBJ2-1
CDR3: CASSYSGGSNEQFF
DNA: TGTGCCAGCAGTTACTCCGGCGGTTCCAATGAGCAGTTCTTC

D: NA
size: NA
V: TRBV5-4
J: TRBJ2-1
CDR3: CASSGKGGPAEQFF
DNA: TGTGCCAGCAGCGGCAAAGGCGGACCAGCGGAGCAGTTCTTC

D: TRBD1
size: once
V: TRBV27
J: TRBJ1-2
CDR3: CASSSTRGGGYTF
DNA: TGTGCCAGCAGTTCCACCAGGGGGGGTGGCTACACCTTC

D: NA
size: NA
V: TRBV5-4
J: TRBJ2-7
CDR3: CASSPTKESLLGEQYF
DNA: TGTGCCAGCAGCCCCACAAAGGAGTCCCTCCTGGGCGAGCAGTACTTC

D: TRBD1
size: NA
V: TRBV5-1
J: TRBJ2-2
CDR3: CASTRQGDTGELFF
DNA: TGCGCCAGCACTCGACAGGGGGACACCGGGGAGCTGTTTTTT

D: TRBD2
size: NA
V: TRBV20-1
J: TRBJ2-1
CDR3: CSASVERESNEQFF
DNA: TGCAGTGCTAGTGTCGAGCGGGAGAGTAATGAGCAGTTCTTC

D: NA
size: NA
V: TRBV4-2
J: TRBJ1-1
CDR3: CASSQEGMNTEAFF
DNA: TGTGCCAGCAGCCAAGAGGGGATGAACACTGAAGCTTTCTTT

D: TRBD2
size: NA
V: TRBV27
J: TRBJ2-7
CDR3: CASSPGLADYEQYF
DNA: TGTGCCAGCAGTCCGGGACTAGCGGACTACGAGCAGTACTTC

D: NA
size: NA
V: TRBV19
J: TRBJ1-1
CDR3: CASRVKGGNTEAFF
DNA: TGTGCCAGTAGGGTTAAGGGGGGGAATACTGAAGCTTTCTTT

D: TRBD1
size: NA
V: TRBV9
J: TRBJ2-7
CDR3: CASSASRDRGRQYF
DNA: TGTGCCAGCAGCGCCTCCCGGGACAGGGGTAGGCAGTACTTC

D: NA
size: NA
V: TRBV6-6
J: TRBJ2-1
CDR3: CASSSPGGTAEQFF
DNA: TGTGCCAGCAGTTCCCCGGGGGGCACTGCAGAGCAGTTCTTC

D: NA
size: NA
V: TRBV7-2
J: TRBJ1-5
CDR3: CASSLSRPGSQPQHF
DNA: TGTGCCAGCAGCTTAAGTAGGCCAGGTAGTCAGCCCCAGCATTTT

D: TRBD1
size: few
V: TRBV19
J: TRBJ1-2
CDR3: CASSWTGGPYGYTF
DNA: TGTGCCAGTAGCTGGACAGGGGGCCCCTATGGCTACACCTTC

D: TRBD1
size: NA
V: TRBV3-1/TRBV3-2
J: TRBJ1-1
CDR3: CASRFTGETEAFF
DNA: TGTGCCAGCAGGTTTACAGGGGAGACTGAAGCTTTCTTT

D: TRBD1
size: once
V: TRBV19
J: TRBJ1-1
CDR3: CASSIAGGDEAFF
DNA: TGTGCCAGTAGTATTGCAGGGGGCGATGAAGCTTTCTTT

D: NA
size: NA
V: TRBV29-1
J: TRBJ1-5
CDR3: CSVSLGGTSGQPQHF
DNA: TGCAGCGTCTCCCTAGGTGGAACATCGGGTCAGCCCCAGCATTTT

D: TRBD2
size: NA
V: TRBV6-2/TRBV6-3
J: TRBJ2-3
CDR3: CASSYSAGDTDTQYF
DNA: TGTGCCAGCAGTTACTCGGCGGGGGACACAGATACGCAGTATTTT

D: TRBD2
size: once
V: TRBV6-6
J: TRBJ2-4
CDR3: CASSYVAGTSGNIQYF
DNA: TGTGCCAGCAGTTACGTCGCCGGGACTAGCGGTAACATTCAGTACTTC

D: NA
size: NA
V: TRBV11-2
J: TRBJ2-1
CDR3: CASSFSDSGGQFF
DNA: TGTGCCAGCAGCTTTTCTGATTCGGGCGGGCAGTTCTTC

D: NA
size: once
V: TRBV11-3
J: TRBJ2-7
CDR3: CASSFTGLNSYEQYF
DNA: TGTGCCAGCAGCTTCACCGGGTTAAACTCCTACGAGCAGTACTTC

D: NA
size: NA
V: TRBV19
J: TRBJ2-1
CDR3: CASSTVGPSNEQFF
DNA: TGTGCCAGTAGCACCGTCGGGCCGTCAAATGAGCAGTTCTTC

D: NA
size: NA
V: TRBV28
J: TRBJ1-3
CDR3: CASSSGQLNTIYF
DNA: TGTGCCAGCAGTTCGGGACAATTAAACACCATATATTTT

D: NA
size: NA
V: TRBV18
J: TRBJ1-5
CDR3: CASSTKVGAGQPQHF
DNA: TGTGCCAGCTCAACCAAAGTGGGGGCGGGTCAGCCCCAGCATTTT

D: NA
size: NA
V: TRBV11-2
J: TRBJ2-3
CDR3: CASSLEDTQYF
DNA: TGTGCCAGCAGCTTAGAAGATACGCAGTATTTT

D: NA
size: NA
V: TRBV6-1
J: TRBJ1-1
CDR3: CASSENFVALTEAFF
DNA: TGTGCCAGCAGTGAAAATTTCGTAGCCCTCACTGAAGCTTTCTTT

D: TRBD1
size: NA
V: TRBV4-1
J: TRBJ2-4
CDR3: CASSQVGRGPKNIQYF
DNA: TGCGCCAGCAGCCAAGTCGGCAGGGGGCCCAAAAACATTCAGTACTTC

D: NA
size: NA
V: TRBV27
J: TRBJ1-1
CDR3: CASSLYRRNTEAFF
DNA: TGTGCCAGCAGTTTATACAGGCGGAACACTGAAGCTTTCTTT

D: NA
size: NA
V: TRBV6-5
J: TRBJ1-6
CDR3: CASSSSWSRNSPLHF
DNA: TGTGCCAGCAGTTCCTCGTGGTCTAGAAATTCACCCCTCCACTTT

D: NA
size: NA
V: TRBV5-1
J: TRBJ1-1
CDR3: CASSSGSNTEAFF
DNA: TGCGCCAGCAGCTCAGGGTCGAACACTGAAGCTTTCTTT

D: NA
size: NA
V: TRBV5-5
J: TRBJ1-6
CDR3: CASSFFWDNSPLHF
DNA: TGTGCCAGCAGCTTCTTCTGGGATAATTCACCCCTCCACTTT

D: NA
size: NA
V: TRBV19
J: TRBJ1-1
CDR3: CASRGWKNTEAFF
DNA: TGTGCCAGTAGGGGGTGGAAGAACACTGAAGCTTTCTTT

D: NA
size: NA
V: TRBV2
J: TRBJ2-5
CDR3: CASSESGRSTQYF
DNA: TGTGCCAGCAGTGAGTCGGGCCGTAGTACCCAGTACTTC

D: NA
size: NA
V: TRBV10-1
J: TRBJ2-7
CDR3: CARLRDLLTYEQYF
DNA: TGCGCCAGGCTGAGGGATTTGCTTACCTACGAGCAGTACTTC

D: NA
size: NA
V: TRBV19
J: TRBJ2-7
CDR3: CASSTRDSLVYEQYF
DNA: TGTGCCAGTAGTACCAGAGACAGCTTAGTCTACGAGCAGTACTTC

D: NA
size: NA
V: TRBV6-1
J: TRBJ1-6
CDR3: CASSEGSGPLHF
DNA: TGTGCCAGCAGTGAAGGCAGTGGACCCCTCCACTTT

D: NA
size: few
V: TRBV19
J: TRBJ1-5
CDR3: CASSRSRVEDQPQHF
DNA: TGTGCCAGTAGTAGGTCCAGGGTAGAGGATCAGCCCCAGCATTTT

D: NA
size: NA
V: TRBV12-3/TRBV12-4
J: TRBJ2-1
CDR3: CASRPPGPNEQFF
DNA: TGTGCCAGCAGGCCCCCGGGACCTAATGAGCAGTTCTTC

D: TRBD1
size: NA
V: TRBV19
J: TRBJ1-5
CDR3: CASRDRGVYQPQHF
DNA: TGTGCCAGTAGGGACAGGGGGGTTTACCAGCCCCAGCATTTT

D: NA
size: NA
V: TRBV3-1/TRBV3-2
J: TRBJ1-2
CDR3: CASSQDRFFGYTF
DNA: TGTGCCAGCAGCCAAGATAGGTTCTTCGGCTACACCTTC

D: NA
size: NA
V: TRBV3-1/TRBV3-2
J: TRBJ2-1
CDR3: CASSPYYNEQFF
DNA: TGTGCCAGCAGCCCCTACTACAATGAGCAGTTCTTC

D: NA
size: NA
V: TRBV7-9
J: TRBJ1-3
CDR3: CAIESRGGNTIYF
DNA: TGTGCCATCGAATCCCGCGGTGGAAACACCATATATTTT

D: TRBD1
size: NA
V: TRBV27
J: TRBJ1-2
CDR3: CASRLQGPNYGYTF
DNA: TGTGCCAGCAGGCTACAGGGGCCAAACTATGGCTACACCTTC

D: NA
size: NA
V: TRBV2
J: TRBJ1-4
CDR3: CASVSGTEKLFF
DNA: TGTGCCAGCGTGTCTGGGACCGAAAAACTGTTTTTT